These 27 T cell receptor beta chains originate from one sample sequenced in a study of response to subunit inactivated influenza vaccine. TCRdb called the RT-PCR reads again in MiXCR, with one record for every CDR3 protein. The sample yields around 300,000 distinct CDR3 sequences, roughly 22% seen once. Sequenced here: PBMCs from blood, sampled about 20 months after vaccination. The receptors derive from a man aged 45 to 75 who received an inactivated influenza vaccine.

This chain links TRBV12-3 or TRBV12-4 with TRBJ1-2, with unresolved D. CDR3 size: 13 residues. V lost 1 base and J lost 8, with 11 bases in between. CDR3 DNA: TGTGCCAGCAGTTTAGATCCCAAAACCGGCTACACCTTC. It translates to CASSLDPKTGYTF.

This clonotype was detected only a few times. The rearrangement joins TRBV7-9 to TRBJ2-5; D perhaps matches TRBD2 (6 bases). The germline V gene has CDR1 SEHNR and CDR2 FQNEAQ (reference sequence). V was shortened by 4 bases and J by 1 base, with 10 bases between the two germline ends. The CDR3 covers 14 residues. DNA for the CDR3: TGTGCCAGCAGCTCGACGGGACTCCAAGAGACCCAGTACTTC. It codes for CASSSTGLQETQYF.

The chain carries TRBV7-9 and TRBJ2-2; D might be TRBD2 (6 bases). V lost 3 bases to trimming and J lost 2 bases, with 10 bases between them. The CDR3 has 15 amino acids. Looked up from germline, CDR1 is SEHNR and CDR2 is FQNEAQ (reference sequence). The CDR3 nucleotides read TGTGCCAGCAGCTTTAGCGGAAGAAACACCGGGGAGCTGTTTTTT. Translation: CASSFSGRNTGELFF.

This chain uses TRBV12-3 or TRBV12-4 with TRBJ2-7; TRBD2 agrees at 10 bases. The J segment lost 0 bases and the V segment lost 6 bases, leaving 5 bases of the junction unmatched. The CDR3 runs to 15 residues. In nucleotides, the CDR3 is TGTGCCAGCAGCAAAGCGGGAGGGAGCTCCTACGAGCAGTACTTC. It translates to CASSKAGGSSYEQYF.

This chain connects TRBV28 to TRBJ2-7, with 7 positions matching TRBD1. Unmatched junction bases numbered 8, after V lost 7 bases and J lost 2 bases. The CDR3 loop spans 14 amino acids. Germline V gene sequence: CDR1 MDHEN, CDR2 SYDVKM. CDR3 region: CASTLGQEAYEQYF. CDR3 coding DNA: TGTGCCAGCACCCTAGGACAGGAAGCCTACGAGCAGTACTTC.

This clonotype was counted between two and nine times. The chain combines TRBV20-1 with TRBJ1-3; perhaps TRBD1 as D (6 bases). CDR1 DFQATT and CDR2 SNEGSKA come from the germline V gene (reference sequence). V was cut by 4 bases and J by 0 bases, with 16 bases left in between. This CDR3 comprises 16 residues. The CDR3 protein is CSAMGVEGDSGNTIYF. In DNA, the CDR3 is TGCAGTGCTATGGGTGTGGAGGGGGACTCTGGAAACACCATATATTTT.

This clonotype came up many times. The chain uses TRBV7-9 and TRBJ1-6, with unresolved D. Germline CDR1 reads SEHNR; CDR2 reads FQNEAQ (reference sequence). The CDR3 covers 13 residues. Trimming pared 5 bases from V and 9 bases from J, leaving 11 bases between. The CDR3 coding sequence is TGTGCCAGCAGCCCAAGCGTCACTTCACCCCTCCACTTT. It is translated as CASSPSVTSPLHF.

The J gene is TRBJ2-7, the V gene TRBV5-1; 8 bases fit TRBD2. The CDR3 has 13 residues. CDR1 and CDR2 (germline): SGHRS, YFSETQ. Trimming removed 4 bases from V and 6 bases from J; junction bases left unmatched: 6. CDR3 nucleotides: TGCGCCAGCAGCGCCTCTAGCGGGTCCGAGCAGTACTTC. This sequence encodes CASSASSGSEQYF. The full variable domain, its missing parts supplied by reference TRBV5-1 and TRBJ2-7, is KAGVTQTPRYLIKTRGQQVTLSCSPISGHRSVSWYQQTPGQGLQFLFEYFSETQRNKGNFPGRFSGRQFSNSRSEMNVSTLELGDSALYLCASSASSGSEQYFGPGTRLTVT.

In this sample, this clonotype turned up many times. J is TRBJ2-7 and V is TRBV12-3 or TRBV12-4; the D is unclear. V shed 6 bases and J shed 3 bases, with 6 bases lying between them. This CDR3 contains 11 residues. CDR3 nucleotide sequence: TGTGCCAGCAGCCCGGGCTACGAGCAGTACTTC. Amino acids: CASSPGYEQYF.

This clonotype has more than one count but fewer than ten. Written as DNA, the CDR3 is TGTGCCAGCAGCGTTTTTGGGGACCGCGGGTCACCCCTCCACTTT. Its translation: CASSVFGDRGSPLHF. The J gene is TRBJ1-6, the V gene TRBV9; tentatively, D is TRBD1 (5 bases). The CDR3 runs 15 residues. The V gene lost 2 bases and the J gene lost 10 bases, with 16 bases spanning the gap. The germline V gene has CDR1 SGDLS and CDR2 YYNGEE.

This clonotype was observed once. V usage is TRBV11-2 and J usage is TRBJ2-2; the D gene is possibly TRBD1 (6 bases). Per the germline V gene, CDR1 is SGHAT and CDR2 is FQNNGV. Trimming removed 3 bases at V and 5 bases at J, with 19 bases between. The CDR3 sequence is 17 residues long. Here the CDR3 reads CASSFWVRDTRTGELFF. As DNA, the CDR3 is TGTGCCAGCAGCTTTTGGGTACGGGACACAAGAACCGGGGAGCTGTTTTTT.

The chain has TRBV27 and TRBJ1-5; possibly TRBD1 for D (6 bases). V was clipped by 6 bases and J by 6 bases, with 15 bases between them. This CDR3 contains 14 residues. Germline CDR1 reads MNHEY; CDR2 reads SMNVEV (reference sequence). CDR3 loop: CASRPTGKGQPQHF. The CDR3, as DNA: TGTGCCAGCAGACCAACAGGGAAAGGTCAGCCCCAGCATTTT.

This clonotype was recorded many times. The chain uses TRBV6-1 and TRBJ2-7; possible D gene TRBD2, 5 bases. The germline V and J ends were trimmed by 7 bases and 3 bases, with 19 bases remaining between them. Germline-derived CDR1 and CDR2 are MNHNS and SASEGT. The CDR3 consists of 15 residues. DNA of the CDR3: TGTGCCAGCACAAAGGAGGCAGGTGTGTACTACGAGCAGTACTTC. This sequence encodes CASTKEAGVYYEQYF.

This clonotype was picked up many times. This chain connects TRBV6-5 to TRBJ2-2; no firm D call. V lost 2 bases and J lost 8, with 6 bases in between. The CDR3 totals 12 residues. Germline CDR1 and CDR2: MNHEY and SVGAGI. CDR3 coding DNA: TGTGCCAGCAGTTACAGGGATGGGGAGCTGTTTTTT. It is translated as CASSYRDGELFF.

This clonotype was found a few times. The genes are TRBV12-3 or TRBV12-4 and TRBJ1-2, with TRBD1 matching over 8 bases. V lost 6 bases and J lost 3; bases outside the gene matches: 3. The CDR3 covers 13 residues. CDR3 DNA sequence: TGTGCCAGCAGGACAGGGGCCGACTATGGCTACACCTTC. The encoded protein is CASRTGADYGYTF.

This clonotype showed up just a few times. The chain has TRBV5-1 and TRBJ1-1, with TRBD1 matching over 8 bases. J was trimmed by 4 bases and V by 4 bases; bases with no gene match: 12. This CDR3 comprises 16 residues. Germline V lookup: CDR1 SGHRS, CDR2 YFSETQ. The CDR3 is CASSPGQVGRFTEAFF. CDR3 bases: TGCGCCAGCAGCCCGGGACAGGTCGGGCGGTTCACTGAAGCTTTCTTT. Full variable domain (missing parts from reference TRBV5-1 and TRBJ1-1): KAGVTQTPRYLIKTRGQQVTLSCSPISGHRSVSWYQQTPGQGLQFLFEYFSETQRNKGNFPGRFSGRQFSNSRSEMNVSTLELGDSALYLCASSPGQVGRFTEAFFGQGTRLTVV.

This chain links TRBV7-2 with TRBJ2-7; 7 bases are shared with TRBD2. This CDR3 contains 13 residues. Germline V gene sequence: CDR1 SGHTA, CDR2 FQGNSA. V trimming: 4 bases; J trimming: 5 bases; junction bases outside the gene matches: 5. The CDR3 nucleotides are TGTGCCAGCAGCTGGGCGGGAGACCACGAGCAGTACTTC. This translates into CASSWAGDHEQYF.

The V gene is TRBV28, the J gene TRBJ2-3; D possibly matches TRBD1 or TRBD2 (6 bases each). The CDR3 covers 15 residues. The germline V and J ends were trimmed by 2 bases and 8 bases, with 17 bases remaining between them. CDR1 is MDHEN and CDR2 is SYDVKM in the germline V gene. The CDR3 reads CASSLIGGGRGTQYF. The DNA of the CDR3 is TGTGCCAGCAGTTTAATCGGGGGCGGTCGGGGTACGCAGTATTTT.

V and J are TRBV6-5 and TRBJ1-3; D unresolved. The CDR3 sequence is 17 residues long. Trimming took off 2 bases at V and 0 bases at J, with 14 bases between the two ends. Germline CDR1 is MNHEY and CDR2 is SVGAGI. The CDR3 loop reads CASSYGFGESSGNTIYF. The CDR3 DNA follows: TGTGCCAGCAGTTACGGGTTTGGGGAGAGCTCTGGAAACACCATATATTTT.

This clonotype has ten or more counts. The V and J genes are TRBV2 and TRBJ1-2, with D perhaps matching TRBD1 (5 bases). V was cut by 2 bases and J by 5 bases, with 9 bases left in between. Germline CDR1 SNHLY, CDR2 FYNNEI. The CDR3 is made up of 13 amino acids. CDR3: CASSESGGYGYTF. In DNA, the CDR3 is TGTGCCAGCAGTGAAAGTGGGGGGTATGGCTACACCTTC.

This clonotype was detected ten times or more. The genes are TRBV9 and TRBJ1-2; D not certain. Germline assignment: CDR1 SGDLS and CDR2 YYNGEE. V was cut by 0 bases and J by 0 bases, with 9 bases left in between. The length of the CDR3 is 15 residues. The DNA of the CDR3 is TGTGCCAGCAGCGTAGACCGCGATACTAACTATGGCTACACCTTC. This sequence encodes CASSVDRDTNYGYTF.

The chain joins TRBV20-1 to TRBJ1-3; D ambiguous. CDR3 length: 16 amino acids. Germline values: CDR1 DFQATT, CDR2 SNEGSKA (reference sequence). Trimming cost V 3 bases and J 4 bases, with 19 bases left between them. This CDR3 is CSARRNLVQTGNTIYF. DNA for the CDR3: TGCAGTGCTAGGCGGAATCTTGTCCAGACCGGAAACACCATATATTTT.

The chain employs TRBV7-9 and TRBJ2-1; 8 bases line up with TRBD2. Per the germline V gene, CDR1 is SEHNR and CDR2 is FQNEAQ (reference sequence). This CDR3 comprises 15 residues. V shed 1 base, J shed 2 bases, and the junction held 1 base outside the gene matches. In nucleotides, the CDR3 is TGTGCCAGCAGCTTAGTCGGGGGGGCCTACAATGAGCAGTTCTTC. Translation: CASSLVGGAYNEQFF.

In its sample, this clonotype was seen a few times. CDR3 DNA: TGCGCCAGCAGCTTGCTTGGCGACAGCAAATACAATGAGCAGTTCTTC. Translation: CASSLLGDSKYNEQFF. This chain uses TRBV5-1 with TRBJ2-1, with a possible D match to TRBD1 (5 bases). The CDR3 is 16 amino acids. Germline V gives CDR1 SGHRS, CDR2 YFSETQ. Trimming cost V 1 base and J 4 bases, with 15 bases left between them.

This clonotype came up a few times. The rearrangement uses TRBV7-8 and TRBJ1-2; no firm D call. The germline V and J ends were trimmed by 5 bases and 2 bases, with 18 bases remaining between them. In germline, CDR1 is SGHVS, CDR2 FQNEAQ. The CDR3 runs to 16 residues. The DNA of the CDR3 is TGTGCCAGCAGCCGTGGTTTGAGAGGAGGAAACTATGGCTACACCTTC. Its protein product is CASSRGLRGGNYGYTF.

This clonotype was picked up a small number of times. The chain recombines TRBV19 with TRBJ1-1; perhaps TRBD1 as D (6 bases). Germline loops: CDR1 LNHDA, CDR2 SQIVND (reference sequence). This CDR3 region has 20 residues. V lost 10 bases and J 1 base, leaving 34 bases between the germline ends. In DNA form, the CDR3 reads TGTGCCACCACCTTCGCTCGGGGGGCGCACTACGGTCTTGGGAACACTGAAGCTTTCTTT. Amino acids: CATTFARGAHYGLGNTEAFF. Full variable domain (remainder filled in from reference TRBV19 and TRBJ1-1): DGGITQSPKYLFRKEGQNVTLSCEQNLNHDAMYWYRQDPGQGLRLIYYSQIVNDFQKGDIAEGYSVSREKKESFPLTVTSAQKNPTAFYLCATTFARGAHYGLGNTEAFFGQGTRLTVV.

The chain employs TRBV10-3 and TRBJ1-5; D gene ambiguous. This CDR3 spans 12 amino acids. Germline lookup yields CDR1 ENHRY and CDR2 SYGVKD. Trimming pared 11 bases from V and 5 bases from J, leaving 13 bases between. CDR3 bases: TGTGCCTATCACCCCGGGGATCAGCCCCAGCATTTT. Its translation: CAYHPGDQPQHF.